Only a few counts were recorded for the clone carrying this T cell receptor beta chain. The data are from a study of patients and donors after allogeneic stem cell transplantation. TCRdb reprocessed the RT-PCR reads via MiXCR and lists one record per CDR3 protein. The repertoire consists of 900,000 to 1,000,000 distinct CDR3 sequences, with approximately 19% occurring once and the leading ten covering around 6%. The V gene lost 10 bases and the J gene lost 6 bases, with 15 bases spanning the gap. CDR3 length: 12 residues. This receptor was taken from a human donor who was either an allogeneic HSCT recipient or a stem cell or donor lymphocyte infusion donor (not recorded which). It is not recorded whose cells these are; they may come from a transplant donor. The sample was blood, either unsorted or a sorted T cell fraction (not recorded which). The chain combines TRBV12-3 or TRBV12-4 with TRBJ1-1; D gene unclear. The CDR3 nucleotides are TGTGCCACCCGGTATCCTCTTTCTGAAGCTTTCTTT. Its translation is CATRYPLSEAFF.